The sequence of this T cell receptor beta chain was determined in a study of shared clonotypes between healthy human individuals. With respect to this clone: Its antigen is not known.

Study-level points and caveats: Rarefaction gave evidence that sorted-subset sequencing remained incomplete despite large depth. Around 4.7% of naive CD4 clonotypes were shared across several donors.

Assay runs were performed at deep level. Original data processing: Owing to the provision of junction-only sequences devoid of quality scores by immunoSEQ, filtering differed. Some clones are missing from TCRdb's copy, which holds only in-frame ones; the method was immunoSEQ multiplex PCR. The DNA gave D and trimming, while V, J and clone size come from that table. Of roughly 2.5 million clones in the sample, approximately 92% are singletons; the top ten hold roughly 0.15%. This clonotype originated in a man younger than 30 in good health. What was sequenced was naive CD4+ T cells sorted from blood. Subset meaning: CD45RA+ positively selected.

The CDR3 bases are TGTGCCAGCAGCCCAAGGAGCAGGCGCCCTTCTGGAAACACCATATATTTT. This codes for CASSPRSRRPSGNTIYF. V and J are TRBV5-7 and TRBJ1-3; D call uncertain. TRBV5-7 is an open reading frame whose function is uncertain. The CDR3 has 17 amino acids. Trimming removed 4 bases from V and 1 base from J, with 18 bases in between.